These 2 T cell receptor beta chains share one sample of origin, sequenced in a study of cytomegalovirus exposure and HLA in healthy donors. Researchers ran the PCR with 60 Vbeta and 13 Jbeta primers. Libraries were prepared by immunoSEQ multiplex PCR; TCRdb keeps only in-frame clonotypes and omits some of them. Seen here are roughly 230,000 clones, about nine tenths observed once, and the top ten hold approximately 1.5%. Source material: PBMCs. These receptors all stem from a girl aged 2-10 years in good health and CMV-seronegative.

The rearrangement joins TRBV19 to TRBJ2-2; weak D call: TRBD1 (5 bases). CDR3 length equals 15 residues. Looked up from germline, CDR1 is LNHDA and CDR2 is SQIVND (reference sequence). With 8 bases removed from V and 3 bases from J, the gap between germline ends came to 16 bases. The CDR3 protein is CASSLQGVYTGELFF. The CDR3 bases are TGTGCCAGTTCCCTCCAAGGGGTTTACACCGGGGAGCTGTTTTTT. Full variable domain (rest looked up from reference TRBV19 and TRBJ2-2): DGGITQSPKYLFRKEGQNVTLSCEQNLNHDAMYWYRQDPGQGLRLIYYSQIVNDFQKGDIAEGYSVSREKKESFPLTVTSAQKNPTAFYLCASSLQGVYTGELFFGEGSRLTVL.

The chain has TRBV5-5 and TRBJ1-1; D is possibly TRBD1 (5 bases). This CDR3 region has 17 residues. The V and J ends lost 5 bases and 1 base respectively, with 21 bases between them. Germline V gives CDR1 SGHKS, CDR2 YYEKEE (reference sequence). The CDR3 sequence is CASSTGRGGVWNTEAFF. Written as DNA, the CDR3 is TGTGCCAGCAGTACCGGCCGTGGGGGGGTTTGGAACACTGAAGCTTTCTTT.